This TCR beta chain was identified in a study of Ad26.COV2.S vaccination and SARS-CoV-2 variants. The CDR3 runs to 15 residues. The V and J ends lost 0 bases and 9 bases respectively, with 17 bases between them. CDR1 is MNHEY and CDR2 is SMNVEV in the germline V gene (reference sequence). Method: immunoSEQ multiplex PCR; TCRdb's copy keeps in-frame clones and lacks some. The repertoire holds 350,000 to 400,000 clones, with roughly nine tenths as singletons. Treatment noted: some 20 received Ad26.COV2.S at low or high dose, single or two shots; several received placebo; per-sample allocation not given. After the first vaccine or placebo injection, samples were drawn on day 63.

This sequence originates from a person aged 18 to 59 who received the Ad26.COV2.S COVID-19 vaccine or a placebo. Material: peripheral blood, obtained in a trial of Ad26.COV2.S vaccine versus placebo. The chain uses TRBV27 and TRBJ1-1, with D tentatively TRBD1 (5 bases). The DNA for the CDR3 is TGTGCCAGCAGTTTATCGCCCCAGGGTAGTACGCAAGCTTTCTTT. It is translated as CASSLSPQGSTQAFF.